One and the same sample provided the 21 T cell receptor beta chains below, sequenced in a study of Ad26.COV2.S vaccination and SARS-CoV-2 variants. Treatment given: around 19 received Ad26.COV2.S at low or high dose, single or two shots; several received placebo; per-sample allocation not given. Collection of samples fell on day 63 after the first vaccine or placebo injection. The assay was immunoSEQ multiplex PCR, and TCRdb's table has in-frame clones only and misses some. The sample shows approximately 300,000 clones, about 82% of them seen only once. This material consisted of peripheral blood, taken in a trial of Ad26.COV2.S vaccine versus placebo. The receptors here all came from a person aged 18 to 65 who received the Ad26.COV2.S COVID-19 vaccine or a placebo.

The CDR3 DNA follows: TGTGCCAGCAGCGATGGGGGCTCTGGGGCCAACGTCCTGACTTTC. It is translated as CASSDGGSGANVLTF. The chain couples TRBV11-2 to TRBJ2-6; D tentatively fits TRBD1 or TRBD2 (5 bases each). The CDR3 contains 15 residues. Germline V lookup: CDR1 SGHAT, CDR2 FQNNGV. The ends were cut back, 5 bases at V and 0 bases at J, with 8 bases in the middle.

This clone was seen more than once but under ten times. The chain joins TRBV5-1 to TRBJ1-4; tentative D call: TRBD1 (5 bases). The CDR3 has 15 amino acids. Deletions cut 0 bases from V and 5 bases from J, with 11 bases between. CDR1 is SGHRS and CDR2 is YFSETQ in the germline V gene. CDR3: CASSLGQRQNEKLFF. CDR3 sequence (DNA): TGCGCCAGCAGCTTGGGACAGCGACAAAATGAAAAACTGTTTTTT.

CDR3 DNA: TGTGCCAGCAGCCAAGGCGGGGGGTCCACTGAAGCTTTCTTT. This encodes CASSQGGGSTEAFF. This rearrangement joins TRBV11-2 to TRBJ1-1; perhaps TRBD1 as D (5 bases). Germline CDR1 SGHAT, CDR2 FQNNGV. The CDR3 length is 14 residues. The V end was cut by 5 bases, the J end by 4 bases, with 14 bases between.

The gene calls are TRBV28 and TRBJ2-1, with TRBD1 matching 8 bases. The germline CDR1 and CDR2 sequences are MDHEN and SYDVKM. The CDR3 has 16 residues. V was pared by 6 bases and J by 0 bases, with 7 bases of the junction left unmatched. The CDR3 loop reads CASRGQGGFSYNEQFF. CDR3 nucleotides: TGTGCCAGCAGAGGACAGGGTGGATTCTCCTACAATGAGCAGTTCTTC. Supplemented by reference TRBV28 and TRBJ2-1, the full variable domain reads DVKVTQSSRYLVKRTGEKVFLECVQDMDHENMFWYRQDPGLGLRLIYFSYDVKMKEKGDIPEGYSVSREKKERFSLILESASTNQTSMYLCASRGQGGFSYNEQFFGPGTRLTVL.

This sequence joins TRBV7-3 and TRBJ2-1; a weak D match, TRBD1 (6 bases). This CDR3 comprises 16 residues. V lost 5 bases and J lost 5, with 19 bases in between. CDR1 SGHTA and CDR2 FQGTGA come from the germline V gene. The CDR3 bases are TGTGCCAGCAGCCCAGGGGCGGTCATGATTCACAATGAGCAGTTCTTC. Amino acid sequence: CASSPGAVMIHNEQFF.

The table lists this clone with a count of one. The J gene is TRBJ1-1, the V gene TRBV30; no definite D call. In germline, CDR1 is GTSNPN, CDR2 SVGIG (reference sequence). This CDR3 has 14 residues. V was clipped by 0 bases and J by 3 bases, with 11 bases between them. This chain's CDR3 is CAWSVPSLYTEAFF. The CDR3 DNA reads TGTGCCTGGAGTGTACCATCTCTCTACACTGAAGCTTTCTTT.

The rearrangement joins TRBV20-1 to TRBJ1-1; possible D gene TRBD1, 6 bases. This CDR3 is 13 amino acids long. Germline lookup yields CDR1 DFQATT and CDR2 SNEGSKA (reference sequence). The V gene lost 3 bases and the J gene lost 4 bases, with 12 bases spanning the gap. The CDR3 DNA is TGCAGTGCTAGTAAAGGGGGGGTCACTGAAGCTTTCTTT. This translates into CSASKGGVTEAFF.

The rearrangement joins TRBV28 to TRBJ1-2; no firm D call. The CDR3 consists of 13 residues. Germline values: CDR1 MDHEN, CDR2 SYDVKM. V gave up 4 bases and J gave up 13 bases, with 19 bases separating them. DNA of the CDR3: TGTGCCAGCAGTTCGGGGAAGGTTACCTCTCTCACCTTC. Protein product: CASSSGKVTSLTF.

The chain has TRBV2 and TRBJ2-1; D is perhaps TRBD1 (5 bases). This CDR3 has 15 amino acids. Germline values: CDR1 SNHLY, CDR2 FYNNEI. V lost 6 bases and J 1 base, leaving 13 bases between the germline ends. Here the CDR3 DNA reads TGTGCCAGCAGAAGGACACTCGAATCCTACAATGAGCAGTTCTTC. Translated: CASRRTLESYNEQFF.

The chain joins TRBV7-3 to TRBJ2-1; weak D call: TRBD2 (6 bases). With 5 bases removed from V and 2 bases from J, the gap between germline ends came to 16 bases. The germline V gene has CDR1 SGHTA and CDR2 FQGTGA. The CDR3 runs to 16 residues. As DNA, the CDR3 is TGTGCCAGCAGCCCGGAGGGTATGGCAGCCTACAATGAGCAGTTCTTC. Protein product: CASSPEGMAAYNEQFF.

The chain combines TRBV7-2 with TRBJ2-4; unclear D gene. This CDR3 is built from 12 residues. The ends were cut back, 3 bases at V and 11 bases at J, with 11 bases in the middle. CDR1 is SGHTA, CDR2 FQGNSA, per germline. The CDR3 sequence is CASSLFPALQYF. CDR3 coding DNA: TGTGCCAGCAGCTTGTTCCCAGCGCTTCAGTACTTC.

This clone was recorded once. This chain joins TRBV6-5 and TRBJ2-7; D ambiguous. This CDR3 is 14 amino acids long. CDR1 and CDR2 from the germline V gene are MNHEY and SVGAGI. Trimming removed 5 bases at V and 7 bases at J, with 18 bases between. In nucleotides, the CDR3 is TGTGCCAGCAGTCTGTCTTTTGCCCCTAGGGAGCAGTACTTC. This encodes CASSLSFAPREQYF.

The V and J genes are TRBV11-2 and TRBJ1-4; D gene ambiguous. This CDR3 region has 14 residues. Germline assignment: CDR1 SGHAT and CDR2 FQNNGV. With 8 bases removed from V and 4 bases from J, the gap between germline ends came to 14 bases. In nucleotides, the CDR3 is TGTGCCAGCTGCTCCTATGGCATTAATGAAAAACTGTTTTTT. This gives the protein CASCSYGINEKLFF.

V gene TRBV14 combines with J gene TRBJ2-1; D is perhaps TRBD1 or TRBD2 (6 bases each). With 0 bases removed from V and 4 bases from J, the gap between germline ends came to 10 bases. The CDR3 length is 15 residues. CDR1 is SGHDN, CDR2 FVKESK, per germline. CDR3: CASSQDRGPYNEQFF. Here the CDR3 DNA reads TGTGCCAGCAGCCAAGACCGGGGGCCATACAATGAGCAGTTCTTC.

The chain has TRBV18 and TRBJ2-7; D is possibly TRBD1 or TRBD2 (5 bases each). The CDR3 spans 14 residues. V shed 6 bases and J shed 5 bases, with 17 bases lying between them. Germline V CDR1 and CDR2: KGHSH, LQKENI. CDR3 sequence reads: CASSFFAGRDEQYF. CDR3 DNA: TGTGCCAGCTCCTTCTTCGCGGGCAGGGACGAGCAGTACTTC. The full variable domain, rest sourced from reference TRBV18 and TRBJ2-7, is NAGVMQNPRHLVRRRGQEARLRCSPMKGHSHVYWYRQLPEEGLKFMVYLQKENIIDESGMPKERFSAEFPKEGPSILRIQQVVRGDSAAYFCASSFFAGRDEQYFGPGTRLTVT.

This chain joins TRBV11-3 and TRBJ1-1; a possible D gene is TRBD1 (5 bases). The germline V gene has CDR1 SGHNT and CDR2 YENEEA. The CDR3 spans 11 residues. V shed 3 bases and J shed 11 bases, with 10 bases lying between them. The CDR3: CASSFDSEAFF. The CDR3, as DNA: TGTGCCAGCAGCTTCGACAGTGAGGCTTTCTTT.

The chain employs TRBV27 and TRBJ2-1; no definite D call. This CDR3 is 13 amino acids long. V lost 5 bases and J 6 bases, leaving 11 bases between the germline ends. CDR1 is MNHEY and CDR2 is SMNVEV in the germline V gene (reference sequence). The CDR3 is CASSGGLINEQFF. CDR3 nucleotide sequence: TGTGCCAGCAGTGGTGGATTAATCAATGAGCAGTTCTTC.

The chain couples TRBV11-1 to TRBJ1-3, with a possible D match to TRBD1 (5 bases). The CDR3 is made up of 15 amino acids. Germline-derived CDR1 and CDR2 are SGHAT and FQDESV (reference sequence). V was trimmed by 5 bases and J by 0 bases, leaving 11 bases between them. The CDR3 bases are TGTGCCAGCAGCCTCGACAGTTCCTCTGGAAACACCATATATTTT. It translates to CASSLDSSSGNTIYF.

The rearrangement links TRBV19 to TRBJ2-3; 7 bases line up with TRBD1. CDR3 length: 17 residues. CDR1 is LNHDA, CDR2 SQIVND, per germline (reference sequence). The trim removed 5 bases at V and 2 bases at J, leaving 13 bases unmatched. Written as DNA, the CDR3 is TGTGCCAGTAGTGATACTGGGACAGCCACTTACACAGATACGCAGTATTTT. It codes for CASSDTGTATYTDTQYF.

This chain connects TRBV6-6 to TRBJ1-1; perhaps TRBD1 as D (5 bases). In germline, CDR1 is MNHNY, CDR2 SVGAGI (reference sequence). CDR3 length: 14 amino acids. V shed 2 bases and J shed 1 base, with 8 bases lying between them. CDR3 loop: CASSYGDRNTEAFF. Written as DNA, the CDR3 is TGTGCCAGCAGTTACGGCGACAGGAACACTGAAGCTTTCTTT.

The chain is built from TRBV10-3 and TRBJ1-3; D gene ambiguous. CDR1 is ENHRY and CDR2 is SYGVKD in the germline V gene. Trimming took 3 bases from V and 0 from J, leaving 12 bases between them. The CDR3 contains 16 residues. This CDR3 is CAISDSGRISGNTIYF. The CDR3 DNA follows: TGTGCCATCAGTGATAGTGGACGGATCTCTGGAAACACCATATATTTT.